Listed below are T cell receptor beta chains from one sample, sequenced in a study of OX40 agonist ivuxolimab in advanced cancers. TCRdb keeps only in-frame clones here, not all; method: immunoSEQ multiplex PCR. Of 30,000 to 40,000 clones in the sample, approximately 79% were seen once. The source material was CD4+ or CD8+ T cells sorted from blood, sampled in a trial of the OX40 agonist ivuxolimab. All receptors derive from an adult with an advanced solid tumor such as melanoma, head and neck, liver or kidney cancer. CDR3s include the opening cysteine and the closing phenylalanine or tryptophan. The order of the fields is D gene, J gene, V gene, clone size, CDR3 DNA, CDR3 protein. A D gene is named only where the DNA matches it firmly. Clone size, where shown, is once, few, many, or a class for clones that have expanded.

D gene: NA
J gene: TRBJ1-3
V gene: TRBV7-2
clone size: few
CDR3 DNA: TGTGCCAGCAGCTTAAGTTCCTCTGGAAACACCATATATTTT
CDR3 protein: CASSLSSSGNTIYF

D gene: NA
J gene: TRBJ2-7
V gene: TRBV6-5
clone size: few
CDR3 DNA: TGTGCCAGCAGTTACTATCCTAGGGATTGGTACGAGCAGTACTTC
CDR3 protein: CASSYYPRDWYEQYF

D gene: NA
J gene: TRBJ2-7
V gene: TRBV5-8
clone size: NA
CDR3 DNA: TGTGCCAGCAGCTTGGCCCCCTACGAGCAGTACTTC
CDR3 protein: CASSLAPYEQYF

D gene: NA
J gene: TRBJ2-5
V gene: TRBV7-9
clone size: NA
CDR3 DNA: TGTGCCAGCAGCTTAGTTATAGGGCAGGAAGAGACCCAGTACTTC
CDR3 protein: CASSLVIGQEETQYF

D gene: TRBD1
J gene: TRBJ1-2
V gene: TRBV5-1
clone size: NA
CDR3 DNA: TGCGCCAGCCGGCCGGGACAGGGGTATCAGGGCTACACCTTC
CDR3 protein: CASRPGQGYQGYTF

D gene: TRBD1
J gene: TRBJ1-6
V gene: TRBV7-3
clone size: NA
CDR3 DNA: TGTGCCAGCAGCAGAGACGGGACAGGGCATAATTCACCCCTCCACTTT
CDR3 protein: CASSRDGTGHNSPLHF

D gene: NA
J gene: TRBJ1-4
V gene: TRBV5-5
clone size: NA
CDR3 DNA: TGTGCCAGCAGCTCCGGAGGCCAAGAAAAACTGTTTTTT
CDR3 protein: CASSSGGQEKLFF

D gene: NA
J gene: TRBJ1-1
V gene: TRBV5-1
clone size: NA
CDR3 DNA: TGCGCCAGCAGCTTGGGCCAAGGGTTTGAAGCTTTCTTT
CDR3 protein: CASSLGQGFEAFF

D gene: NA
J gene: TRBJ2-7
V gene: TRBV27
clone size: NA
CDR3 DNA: TGTGCCAGCAGTTTAGCCGGGGTGGCCGAGCAGTACTTC
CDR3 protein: CASSLAGVAEQYF

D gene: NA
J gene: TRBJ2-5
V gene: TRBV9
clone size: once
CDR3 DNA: TGTGCCAGCAGCGTGACCTCGGGACTCACAAAGGAGACCCAGTACTTC
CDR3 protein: CASSVTSGLTKETQYF

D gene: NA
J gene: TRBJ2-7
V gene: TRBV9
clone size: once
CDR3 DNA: TGTGCCAGCAGCGTAGGAATGGGCCAGTGGGAGCAGTACTTC
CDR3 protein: CASSVGMGQWEQYF

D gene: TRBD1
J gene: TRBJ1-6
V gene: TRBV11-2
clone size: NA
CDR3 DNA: TGTGCCAGCAGCTCCCAAGGACAGGTGAATTCACCCCTCCACTTT
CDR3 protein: CASSSQGQVNSPLHF

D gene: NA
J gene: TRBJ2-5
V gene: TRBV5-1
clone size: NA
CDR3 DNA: TGCGCCAGCAGCGTGGCCGGGGCGGGTGAGACCCAGTACTTC
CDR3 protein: CASSVAGAGETQYF

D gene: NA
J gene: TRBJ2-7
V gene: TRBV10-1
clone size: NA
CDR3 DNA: TGCGCCAGCAGTGAGAGATCCCCCTGGAACGAGCAGTACTTC
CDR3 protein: CASSERSPWNEQYF